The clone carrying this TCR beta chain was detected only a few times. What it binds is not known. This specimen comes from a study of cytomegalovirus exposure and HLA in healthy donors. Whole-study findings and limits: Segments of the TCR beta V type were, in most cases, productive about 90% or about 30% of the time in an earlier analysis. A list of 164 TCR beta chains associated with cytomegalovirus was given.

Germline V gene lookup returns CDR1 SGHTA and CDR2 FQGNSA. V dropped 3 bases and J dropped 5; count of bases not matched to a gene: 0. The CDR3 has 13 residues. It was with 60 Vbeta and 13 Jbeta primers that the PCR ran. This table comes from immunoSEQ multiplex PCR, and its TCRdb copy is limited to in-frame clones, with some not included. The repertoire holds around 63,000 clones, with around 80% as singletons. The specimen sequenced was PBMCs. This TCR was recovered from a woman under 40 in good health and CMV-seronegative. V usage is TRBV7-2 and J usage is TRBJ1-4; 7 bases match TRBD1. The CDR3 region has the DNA TGTGCCAGCAGCTTGACAGGGAATGAAAAACTGTTTTTT. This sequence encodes CASSLTGNEKLFF. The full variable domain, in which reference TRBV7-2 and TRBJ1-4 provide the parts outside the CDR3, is GAGVSQSPSNKVTEKGKDVELRCDPISGHTALYWYRQSLGQGLEFLIYFQGNSAPDKSGLPSDRFSAERTGGSVSTLTIQRTQQEDSAVYLCASSLTGNEKLFFGSGTQLSVL.